Listed here is a single T cell receptor (beta chain). The naive CD8 subset, CD45RO-negative cells positively selected for CCR7, excluded terminally differentiated effector memory CD45RA+ cells. The CDR3 runs to 15 residues. V shed 0 bases, J shed 1 base, and the junction held 2 bases outside the gene matches. Germline-derived CDR1 and CDR2 are SGHNT and YYREEE (reference sequence). The data are from a study of shared clonotypes between healthy human individuals. Overall study context: Plates per donor: three CD4 naive, three CD4 memory, two CD8 naive, one CD8 memory.

The assay was immunoSEQ multiplex PCR, and TCRdb's table has in-frame clones only and misses some. Among about 550,000 clones listed, roughly 96% were seen once. The V call is TRBV5-4, the J call TRBJ2-3; 7 bases fit TRBD2. The sequence came from a young woman in good health. Sequencing was carried out using naive CD8+ T cells sorted from blood. In DNA form, the CDR3 reads TGTGCCAGCAGCTTGGAGCTAGCGGGCACAGATACGCAGTATTTT. This codes for CASSLELAGTDTQYF.